These T cell receptor beta chains were read from a single sample in a study of cytomegalovirus exposure and HLA in healthy donors. Sequencing was performed with immunoSEQ multiplex PCR; in TCRdb, only in-frame clones are kept and a portion is missing. This sample contains about 130,000 clones. Sequencing input: PBMCs. Every receptor here comes from a woman aged 55-70 years in good health and CMV-seronegative. The CDR3 runs from the conserved cysteine through the conserved F or W. A D gene is named only where the DNA matches it firmly.

V gene	D gene	J gene	CDR3 protein	CDR3 DNA
TRBV27	TRBD1	TRBJ1-4	CASSGTGAPTNEKLFF	TGTGCCAGCAGCGGGACAGGGGCACCTACTAATGAAAAACTGTTTTTT
TRBV4-2	NA	TRBJ2-7	CASGQDHGFIYEQYF	TGTGCCAGCGGCCAAGATCATGGCTTCATATACGAGCAGTACTTC
TRBV11-2	TRBD1	TRBJ2-5	CASSSNRGPEKTQYF	TGTGCCAGCAGCTCAAACAGGGGGCCGGAAAAGACCCAGTACTTC
TRBV27	NA	TRBJ2-7	CASSFGWSSYEQYF	TGTGCCAGCAGTTTTGGCTGGAGCTCCTACGAGCAGTACTTC
TRBV5-6	NA	TRBJ2-7	CASSLGGVYEQYF	TGTGCCAGCAGCTTGGGGGGGGTCTACGAGCAGTACTTC
TRBV29-1	NA	TRBJ1-4	CSASGTLDFGGEKLFF	TGCAGCGCTTCCGGGACACTGGATTTTGGAGGTGAAAAACTGTTTTTT
TRBV5-1	NA	TRBJ2-3	CASSLIPSTDTQYF	TGCGCCAGCAGCTTGATTCCTAGCACAGATACGCAGTATTTT
TRBV19	NA	TRBJ2-6	CASSELQGSGANVLTF	TGTGCCAGTAGTGAGTTACAGGGCTCTGGGGCCAACGTCCTGACTTTC
TRBV5-4	TRBD1	TRBJ2-7	CASSPGQGDYEQYF	TGTGCCAGCAGCCCGGGACAGGGGGATTACGAGCAGTACTTC
TRBV29-1	TRBD1	TRBJ2-7	CSVAQGDYEQYF	TGCAGCGTTGCACAGGGGGACTACGAGCAGTACTTC
TRBV2	NA	TRBJ2-1	CASSELAIGEQFF	TGTGCCAGCAGTGAGTTAGCCATCGGTGAGCAGTTCTTC
TRBV7-9	TRBD1	TRBJ1-6	CASSVDRGSPLHF	TGTGCCAGCAGCGTTGACAGGGGGTCACCCCTCCACTTT
TRBV19	TRBD2	TRBJ2-1	CASSILPAGAYNEQFF	TGTGCCAGTAGTATTTTGCCAGCGGGAGCTTACAATGAGCAGTTCTTC
TRBV6-5	NA	TRBJ2-3	CASSYTDRTDTQYF	TGTGCCAGCAGTTACACAGACAGAACAGATACGCAGTATTTT
TRBV2	TRBD1	TRBJ1-6	CATKGGQVSPLHF	TGTGCCACCAAGGGGGGACAGGTTTCACCCCTCCACTTT
TRBV30	TRBD1	TRBJ2-7	CAWSHRDRMAYEQYF	TGTGCCTGGAGTCATCGGGACAGGATGGCCTACGAGCAGTACTTC
TRBV30	TRBD1	TRBJ2-7	CAWSGGQGTYEQYF	TGTGCCTGGAGTGGGGGACAGGGAACTTACGAGCAGTACTTC
TRBV27	NA	TRBJ2-2	CASSPNTGELFF	TGTGCCAGCAGTCCAAACACCGGGGAGCTGTTTTTT
TRBV18	NA	TRBJ1-2	CASSPPNVQTNYGYTF	TGTGCCAGCTCACCACCCAATGTACAGACTAACTATGGCTACACCTTC
TRBV6-1	NA	TRBJ1-1	CASSEAGQGPEAFF	TGTGCCAGCAGTGAAGCTGGGCAGGGCCCAGAAGCTTTCTTT
TRBV5-1	NA	TRBJ1-1	CASSLTDTLNTEAFF	TGCGCCAGCAGCTTGACGGACACCTTGAACACTGAAGCTTTCTTT
TRBV19	TRBD2	TRBJ2-7	CASSIVGTSGSLEQYF	TGTGCCAGTAGTATTGTTGGGACTAGCGGGAGTCTGGAGCAGTACTTC
TRBV4-1	NA	TRBJ2-3	CASSHRYLGSLADTQYF	TGCGCCAGCAGCCACCGGTACCTCGGGAGTTTGGCAGATACGCAGTATTTT
TRBV19	TRBD1	TRBJ2-1	CASSNKLDRASNEQFF	TGTGCCAGTAGTAATAAGTTGGACAGGGCCTCCAATGAGCAGTTCTTC
TRBV7-8	TRBD1	TRBJ1-2	CASSLAPGQTFRGYGYTF	TGTGCCAGCAGCTTAGCGCCGGGACAGACCTTTAGGGGCTATGGCTACACCTTC
TRBV5-1	NA	TRBJ2-3	CASSLYTDTQYF	TGCGCCAGCAGCTTGTATACAGATACGCAGTATTTT
TRBV28	NA	TRBJ2-2	CASSLIRPNTGELFF	TGTGCCAGCAGTTTAATTCGTCCCAACACCGGGGAGCTGTTTTTT
TRBV27	NA	TRBJ2-5	CASRTPRRETQYF	TGTGCCAGCCGAACCCCTAGGAGAGAGACCCAGTACTTC
TRBV9	NA	TRBJ2-7	CASSVETSYEQYF	TGTGCCAGCAGCGTAGAAACCAGCTACGAGCAGTACTTC
TRBV15	NA	TRBJ2-1	CATSRAKRQRRYNEQFF	TGTGCCACCAGCAGAGCTAAGCGGCAGCGACGGTACAATGAGCAGTTCTTC
TRBV28	TRBD1	TRBJ1-1	CASSSLDRGPFAFF	TGTGCCAGCAGTTCATTGGACAGGGGGCCTTTCGCTTTCTTT
TRBV6-6	TRBD1	TRBJ1-6	CASTGTGGYNSPLHF	TGTGCCAGCACCGGGACAGGGGGCTATAATTCACCCCTCCACTTT
TRBV5-1	TRBD1	TRBJ1-6	CASSLTPGQNSPLHF	TGCGCCAGCAGCTTGACACCGGGACAGAATTCACCCCTCCACTTT
TRBV6-6	TRBD2	TRBJ2-2	CASRASGGGGGELFF	TGTGCCAGCCGAGCTAGCGGGGGGGGCGGCGGGGAGCTGTTTTTT
TRBV6-6	NA	TRBJ2-2	CASSFPDTLTGELFF	TGTGCCAGCAGTTTCCCCGACACGCTCACCGGGGAGCTGTTTTTT
TRBV5-1	NA	TRBJ2-7	CASRDSSAYEQYF	TGCGCCAGCAGAGACAGCTCAGCCTACGAGCAGTACTTC